This T cell receptor (beta chain) was found in a study of cytomegalovirus exposure and HLA in healthy donors. Study-level findings and limits: Per published accounts, TCR beta sequences correctly predicted the HLA-A and HLA-B alleles of most subjects. An apparent linkage of common viral pathogens to several of the most significant clusters emerged in a later analysis. Among the CMV-associated chains, a few were confirmed in vitro as specific for CMV antigens.

Primers for the PCR totalled 60 Vbeta and 13 Jbeta. The method was immunoSEQ multiplex PCR; TCRdb's version includes in-frame clones alone and lacks a portion of them. The repertoire consists of approximately 140,000 clones, with roughly 88% occurring once and the leading ten covering approximately 2.6%. About this clone: Its target is unknown.

What was sequenced was PBMCs. The receptor was isolated from a man aged 45-60 years in good health and CMV-seronegative.

The CDR3 DNA reads as TGTGCCAGCTCACCAAGGAGACAGCCGAACACTGAAGCTTTCTTT. This sequence encodes CASSPRRQPNTEAFF. The chain uses TRBV18 and TRBJ1-1; D is perhaps TRBD1 (5 bases). Germline V gene sequence: CDR1 KGHSH, CDR2 LQKENI. V was cut by 2 bases and J by 1 base, with 11 bases left in between. The CDR3 extends over 15 amino acids.